These T cell receptor beta chains were read from a single sample in a study of T cell changes during pregnancy in multiple sclerosis. Some clones are missing from TCRdb's copy, which holds only in-frame ones; the method was immunoSEQ multiplex PCR. The repertoire includes 55,000 to 85,000 clones, more than 80% of them detected once, and 1.2% sits in the top ten. Source: peripheral blood, taken in the third trimester of pregnancy. The receptors were sampled from a female donor with multiple sclerosis, enrolled in a pregnancy study. Each CDR3 is given with its conserved first and last residue. D genes are given only for firm matches. Size is stated for part of the rows, as once, few or many counts, or as a class when the clone is expanded.

cdr3_nt cdr3_aa v_call d_call j_call clone_size
TGTGCCATCAGTGAGGGGGGACTAGCGGGAGTTGGAGGGACCCAGTACTTC CAISEGGLAGVGGTQYF TRBV10-3 TRBD2 TRBJ2-5 NA
TGTGCCAGCACCTCGGACAGAGCGGCTTTCTTT CASTSDRAAFF TRBV28 NA TRBJ1-1 NA
TGTGCCAGCAGTTACTCGGGGGGACCCGAGGACACTGAAGCTTTCTTT CASSYSGGPEDTEAFF TRBV6-6 NA TRBJ1-1 NA
TGTGCCAGCTCTTCCCGACAGGGGGCTTATAACGAGCAGTACTTC CASSSRQGAYNEQYF TRBV18 TRBD1 TRBJ2-7 NA
TGCAGCGTTGTTACGCGGAATAACTACGAGCAGTACTTC CSVVTRNNYEQYF TRBV29-1 NA TRBJ2-7 few
TGTGCCAGCAGCCCCAATAGCGGGAACTACAATGAGCAGTTCTTC CASSPNSGNYNEQFF TRBV7-3 TRBD2 TRBJ2-1 NA
TGCGCCAGCAGCCTCCTACTAGGAGGCAACGAGCAGTACTTC CASSLLLGGNEQYF TRBV5-1 NA TRBJ2-7 NA
TGTGCCAGCAGGGCGGGGGCTGGGAACACTGAAGCTTTCTTT CASRAGAGNTEAFF TRBV5-4 NA TRBJ1-1 NA
TGTGCCAGCAGCTGGAGATCCCCGGGACTACGCGAGACCCAGTACTTC CASSWRSPGLRETQYF TRBV13 TRBD2 TRBJ2-5 NA
TGTGCCAGCAGCTTTCGGCTTGGGAGCGGGAACCGAAATGAAAAACTGTTTTTT CASSFRLGSGNRNEKLFF TRBV7-9 NA TRBJ1-4 NA
TGTGCCAGCAGCTCGGGCGGGAGTGGGGAGCAGTACTTC CASSSGGSGEQYF TRBV7-2 TRBD2 TRBJ2-7 NA
TGTGCCAGCAGATTCGCGGATACCGGGGAGCTGTTTTTT CASRFADTGELFF TRBV2 NA TRBJ2-2 once
TGTGCCAGCACCTTAGAACCCGGGACTAACAATGAGCAGTTCTTC CASTLEPGTNNEQFF TRBV4-2 TRBD2 TRBJ2-1 NA
TGTGCCAGCAGCTTATTCGCCTACGAGCAGTACTTC CASSLFAYEQYF TRBV7-9 NA TRBJ2-7 NA
TGTGCCAGCAGCCTTAGCGGGAGGTTCACCTACGAGCAGTACTTC CASSLSGRFTYEQYF TRBV7-9 TRBD2 TRBJ2-7 few
TGTGCCAGTAGGGTGACGGATGCTAGTGACTATGGCTACACCTTC CASRVTDASDYGYTF TRBV19 NA TRBJ1-2 NA
TGTGCCAGCAGCCAGGCAGGGAATGGCTACACCTTC CASSQAGNGYTF TRBV7-3 NA TRBJ1-2 few
TGTGCCAGCAGCCCCGTTAGGAGCGGGAGTAAACAGACCCAGTACTTC CASSPVRSGSKQTQYF TRBV7-2 TRBD2 TRBJ2-5 NA
TGTGCCAGCAAAGTTACCGAAGCCCATAGCTATGGCTACACCTTC CASKVTEAHSYGYTF TRBV2 NA TRBJ1-2 NA
TGTGCCAGCTCACCGGGACAGGGAAAATACTACGAGCAGTACTTC CASSPGQGKYYEQYF TRBV18 TRBD1 TRBJ2-7 NA
TGTGCTAGTGGTTTGGTTACAGGGGGTTCCAGCAATCAGCCCCAGCATTTT CASGLVTGGSSNQPQHF TRBV12-5 TRBD1 TRBJ1-5 NA
TGTGCCAGCAGCTTAGGAGGGAGGGCCGATGAAAAACTGTTTTTT CASSLGGRADEKLFF TRBV7-2 NA TRBJ1-4 NA
TGTGCCAGTAGTACCCTATCCGGGACACGCAATGAGCAGTTCTTC CASSTLSGTRNEQFF TRBV19 NA TRBJ2-1 NA
TGTGCCTGGAAGACAGCCTGGATTGAAAAACTGTTTTTT CAWKTAWIEKLFF TRBV30 NA TRBJ1-4 NA
TGTGCCAGCAGTGAAAGAGGGGGCCCAGAGACCCAGTACTTC CASSERGGPETQYF TRBV6-4 TRBD1 TRBJ2-5 NA
TGTGCCTGGGCTGGACAGGACACCGGGGAGCTGTTTTTT CAWAGQDTGELFF TRBV30 TRBD1 TRBJ2-2 NA
TGCGCCAGCAGCCAAAGGGGGCAGGGACTTGGCTCCTACGAGCAGTACTTC CASSQRGQGLGSYEQYF TRBV4-1 NA TRBJ2-7 NA
TGTGCCAGCACCATTAGCGGGAGGATCACCGGGGAGCTGTTTTTT CASTISGRITGELFF TRBV7-9 TRBD2 TRBJ2-2 once
TGTGCCATGGGAGCGGTAGGGGAGCAGTTCTTC CAMGAVGEQFF TRBV19 NA TRBJ2-1 NA
TGTGCCAGTAACCCCGTGGGACAGGGAGTTCGGAACTATGGCTACACCTTC CASNPVGQGVRNYGYTF TRBV19 TRBD1 TRBJ1-2 few
TGCGCCAGCAGCGCAGGGGACGTCTTACCTGGAAACACCATATATTTT CASSAGDVLPGNTIYF TRBV5-1 NA TRBJ1-3 NA
TGTGCCAGCAGGCCTGGGACAGCCTACGAGCAGTACTTC CASRPGTAYEQYF TRBV2 TRBD1 TRBJ2-7 NA
TGTGCCAGCAGACGATGGACAGGGGCGGAAGGCACTGAAGCTTTCTTT CASRRWTGAEGTEAFF TRBV2 TRBD1 TRBJ1-1 NA
TGTGCCAGCAGTCCCCGAGGACTAGATAATTTAGATACGCAGTATTTT CASSPRGLDNLDTQYF TRBV27 TRBD2 TRBJ2-3 NA
TGCGCCAGCAGTGAAAAGGGGGAGTTCACTGAAGCTTTCTTT CASSEKGEFTEAFF TRBV10-2 NA TRBJ1-1 NA
TGTGCCAGCAGCCCCCCTTCGGGGATGAACACTGAAGCTTTCTTT CASSPPSGMNTEAFF TRBV9 NA TRBJ1-1 NA
TGCGCCAGCAGCCTGACAGGGGGAAGGATCCAAGAGACCCAGTACTTC CASSLTGGRIQETQYF TRBV5-1 TRBD1 TRBJ2-5 once
TGTGCCAGCAGTTCCTCCGGGACAGGGGACGGAAACACCATATATTTT CASSSSGTGDGNTIYF TRBV6-6 TRBD1 TRBJ1-3 NA
TGTGCCAGCGAGGCAGGAAAAGGGGCTAGCGGGAGTTACGAGCAGTACTTC CASEAGKGASGSYEQYF TRBV5-4 TRBD2 TRBJ2-7 NA
TGTGCCAGCAGTCCGGGGACAGGGCGTTTGAACAATGAGCAGTTCTTC CASSPGTGRLNNEQFF TRBV27 TRBD1 TRBJ2-1 NA
TGTGCCAGCTCACAAACACTAGCGGGAGCCTACGAGCAGTACTTC CASSQTLAGAYEQYF TRBV18 TRBD2 TRBJ2-7 once
TGTGCCTGGAGTGTGATCCAGGGGGCGCAGGGCTATGGCTACACCTTC CAWSVIQGAQGYGYTF TRBV30 TRBD1 TRBJ1-2 NA
TGTGCCAGCACTATGTCACAGGGAAACACCATATATTTT CASTMSQGNTIYF TRBV6-1 NA TRBJ1-3 few
TGTGCCAGCAGTTTAAGTGGGGGCACTGAGCAGTTCTTC CASSLSGGTEQFF TRBV27 NA TRBJ2-1 NA
TGTGCCAGCAGTTTGGGCCCAGTCGAGCCCAGCTACGAGCAGTACTTC CASSLGPVEPSYEQYF TRBV6-5 NA TRBJ2-7 NA
TGTGCCAGCGAAACCTCCAGGGGCCGGACACTGAACACTGAAGCTTTCTTT CASETSRGRTLNTEAFF TRBV28 NA TRBJ1-1 NA
TGCGCCAGCAGCTTGGCTACTAGCGGCGCGTCGTATTATGAGCAGTTCTTC CASSLATSGASYYEQFF TRBV5-1 TRBD2 TRBJ2-1 NA
TGTGCCAGCAGCCAAGAATGGCACGCCACCTTC CASSQEWHATF TRBV4-2 NA TRBJ1-2 once
TGTGCCAGCAGCTTAGCGTGGGAGGGGACAACTAACTATGGCTACACCTTC CASSLAWEGTTNYGYTF TRBV7-9 NA TRBJ1-2 NA
TGCGCCAGCAGCCAAGATAGTAGCGACAAAGCAGGCTACGAGCAGTACTTC CASSQDSSDKAGYEQYF TRBV4-3 NA TRBJ2-7 NA
TGTGCCAGTAGTATCCGTGACCGGGACAGCACCTACGAGCAGTACTTC CASSIRDRDSTYEQYF TRBV19 TRBD1 TRBJ2-7 NA
TGTGCCAGCAGTGGGGGCGGGTACTCTCGTAACTATGGCTACACCTTC CASSGGGYSRNYGYTF TRBV28 NA TRBJ1-2 NA
TGTGCCAGCAGCAATGTGGACATCCCCCTTAACACTGAAGCTTTCTTT CASSNVDIPLNTEAFF TRBV21-1 NA TRBJ1-1 few
TGTGCCAGCAGCCTTGGACAGGGCCCCAACTATGGCTACACCTTC CASSLGQGPNYGYTF TRBV7-6 TRBD1 TRBJ1-2 NA
TGTGCCAGCAGCTTAGACGAGGATTCCTACGAGCAGTACTTC CASSLDEDSYEQYF TRBV7-2 NA TRBJ2-7 NA